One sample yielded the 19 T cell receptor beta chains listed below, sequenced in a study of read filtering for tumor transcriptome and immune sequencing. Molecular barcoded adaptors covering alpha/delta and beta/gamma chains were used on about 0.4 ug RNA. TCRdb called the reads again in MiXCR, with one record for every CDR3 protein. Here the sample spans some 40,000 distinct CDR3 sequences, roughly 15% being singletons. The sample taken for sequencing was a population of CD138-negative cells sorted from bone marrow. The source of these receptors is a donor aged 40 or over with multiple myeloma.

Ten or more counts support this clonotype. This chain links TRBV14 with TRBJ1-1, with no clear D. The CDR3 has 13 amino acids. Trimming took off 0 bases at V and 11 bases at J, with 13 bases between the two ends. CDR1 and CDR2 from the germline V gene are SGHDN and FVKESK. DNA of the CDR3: TGTGCCAGCAGCCAAGATTTGCAGAGGCAGGCTTTCTTT. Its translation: CASSQDLQRQAFF.

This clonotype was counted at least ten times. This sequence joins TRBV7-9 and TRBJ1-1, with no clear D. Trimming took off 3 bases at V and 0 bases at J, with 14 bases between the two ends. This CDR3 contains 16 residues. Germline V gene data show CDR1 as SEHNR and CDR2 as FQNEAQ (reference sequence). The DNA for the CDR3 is TGTGCCAGCAGCTTGTGGAGGAATCCCATGAACACTGAAGCTTTCTTT. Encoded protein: CASSLWRNPMNTEAFF.

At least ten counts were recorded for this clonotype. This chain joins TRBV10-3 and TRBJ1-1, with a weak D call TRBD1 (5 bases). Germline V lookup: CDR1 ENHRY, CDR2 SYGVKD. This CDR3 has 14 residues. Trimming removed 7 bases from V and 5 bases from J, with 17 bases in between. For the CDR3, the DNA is TGTGCCATCAATACGGATGGGGGGGGTACTGAAGCTTTCTTT. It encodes CAINTDGGGTEAFF.

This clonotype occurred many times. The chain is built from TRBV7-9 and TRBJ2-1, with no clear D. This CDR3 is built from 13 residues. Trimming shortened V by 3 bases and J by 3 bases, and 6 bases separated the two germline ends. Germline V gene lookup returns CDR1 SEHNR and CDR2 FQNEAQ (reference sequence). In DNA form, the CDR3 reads TGTGCCAGCAGCTTTAACATCTACAATGAGCAGTTCTTC. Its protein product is CASSFNIYNEQFF.

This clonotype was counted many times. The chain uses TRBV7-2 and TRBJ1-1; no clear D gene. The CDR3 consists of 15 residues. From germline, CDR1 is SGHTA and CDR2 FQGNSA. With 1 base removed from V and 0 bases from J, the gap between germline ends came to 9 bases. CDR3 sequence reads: CASSLGLYMNTEAFF. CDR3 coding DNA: TGTGCCAGCAGCTTAGGGTTGTACATGAACACTGAAGCTTTCTTT.

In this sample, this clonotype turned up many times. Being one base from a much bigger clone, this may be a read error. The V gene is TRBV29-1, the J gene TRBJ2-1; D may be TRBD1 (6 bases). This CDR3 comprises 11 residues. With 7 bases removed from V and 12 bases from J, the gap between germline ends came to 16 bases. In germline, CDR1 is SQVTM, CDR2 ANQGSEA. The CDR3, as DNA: TGCAGCGGCAGGGGCCCCGATGGGCAGTTCTTC. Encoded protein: CSGRGPDGQFF.

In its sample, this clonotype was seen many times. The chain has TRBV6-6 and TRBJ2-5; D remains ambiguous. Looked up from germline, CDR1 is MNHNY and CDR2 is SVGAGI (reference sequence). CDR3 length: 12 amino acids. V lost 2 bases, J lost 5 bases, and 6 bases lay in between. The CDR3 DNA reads TGTGCCAGCAGTTACGCACAGGAGACCCAGTACTTC. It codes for CASSYAQETQYF.

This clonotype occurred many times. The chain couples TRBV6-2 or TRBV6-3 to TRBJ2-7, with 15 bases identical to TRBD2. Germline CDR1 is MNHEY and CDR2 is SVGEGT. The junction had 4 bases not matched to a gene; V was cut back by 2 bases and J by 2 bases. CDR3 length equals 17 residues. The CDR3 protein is CASSYRGLAGGTYEQYF. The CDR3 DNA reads TGTGCCAGCAGTTACCGAGGACTAGCGGGGGGGACCTACGAGCAGTACTTC.

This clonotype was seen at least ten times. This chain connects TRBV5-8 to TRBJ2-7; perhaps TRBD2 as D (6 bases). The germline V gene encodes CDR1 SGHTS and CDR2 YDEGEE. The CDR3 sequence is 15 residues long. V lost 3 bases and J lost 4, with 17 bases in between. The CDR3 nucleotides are TGTGCCAGCAGCTGGGGCGGCGGAGGGGTTTACGAGCAGTACTTC. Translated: CASSWGGGGVYEQYF.

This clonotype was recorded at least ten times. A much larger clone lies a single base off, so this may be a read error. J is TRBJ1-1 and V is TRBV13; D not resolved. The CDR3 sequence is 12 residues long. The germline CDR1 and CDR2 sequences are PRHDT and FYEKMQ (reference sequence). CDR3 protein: CASSFSSTEVFF. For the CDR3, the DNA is TGTGCCAGCAGCTTTAGTTCCACTGAAGTTTTCTTT. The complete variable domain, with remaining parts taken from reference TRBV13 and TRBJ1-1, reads AAGVIQSPRHLIKEKRETATLKCYPIPRHDTVYWYQQGPGQDPQFLISFYEKMQSDKGSIPDRFSAQQFSDYHSELNMSSLELGDSALYFCASSFSSTEVFFGQGTRLTVV.

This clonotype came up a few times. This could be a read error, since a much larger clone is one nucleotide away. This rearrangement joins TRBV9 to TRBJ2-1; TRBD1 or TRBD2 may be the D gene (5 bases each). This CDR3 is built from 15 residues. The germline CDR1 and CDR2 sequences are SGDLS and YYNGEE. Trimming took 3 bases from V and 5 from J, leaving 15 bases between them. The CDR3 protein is CASSAEGRTHNEQFF. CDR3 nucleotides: TGTGCCAGCAGCGCAGAGGGGAGAACCCACAATGAGCAGTTCTTC. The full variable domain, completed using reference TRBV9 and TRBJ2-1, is DSGVTQTPKHLITATGQRVTLRCSPRSGDLSVYWYQQSLDQGLQFLIQYYNGEERAKGNILERFSAQQFPDLHSELNLSSLELGDSALYFCASSAEGRTHNEQFFGPGTRLTVL.

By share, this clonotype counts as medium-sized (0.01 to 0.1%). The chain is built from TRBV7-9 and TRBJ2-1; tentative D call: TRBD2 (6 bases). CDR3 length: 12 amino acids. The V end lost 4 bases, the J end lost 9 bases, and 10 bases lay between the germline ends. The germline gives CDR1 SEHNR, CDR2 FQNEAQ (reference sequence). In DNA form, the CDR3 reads TGTGCCAGCAGCTCTAGCGACGCTGAGCAGTTCTTC. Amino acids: CASSSSDAEQFF.

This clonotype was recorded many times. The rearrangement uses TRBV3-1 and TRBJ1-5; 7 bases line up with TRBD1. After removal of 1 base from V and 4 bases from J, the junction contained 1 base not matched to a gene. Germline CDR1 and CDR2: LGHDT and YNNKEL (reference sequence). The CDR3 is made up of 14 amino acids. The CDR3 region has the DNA TGTGCCAGCAGCCAAGGGGACAGAAATCAGCCCCAGCATTTT. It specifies CASSQGDRNQPQHF.

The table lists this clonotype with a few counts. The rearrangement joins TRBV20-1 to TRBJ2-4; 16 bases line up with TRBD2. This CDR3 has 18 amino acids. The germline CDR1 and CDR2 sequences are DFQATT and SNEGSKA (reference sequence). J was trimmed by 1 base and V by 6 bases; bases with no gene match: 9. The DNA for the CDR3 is TGCAGTGCGGGGACGGGACTAGCGGGGGGGCCCGCCAAAAACATTCAGTACTTC. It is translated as CSAGTGLAGGPAKNIQYF.

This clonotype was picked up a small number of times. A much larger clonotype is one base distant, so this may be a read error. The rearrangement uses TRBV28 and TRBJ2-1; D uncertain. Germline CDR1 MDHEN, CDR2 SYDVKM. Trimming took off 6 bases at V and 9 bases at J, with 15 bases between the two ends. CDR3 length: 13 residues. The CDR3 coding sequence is TGTGCCAGCAGACCCGAGAGGCACAGTGAGCAGTTCTTC. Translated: CASRPERHSEQFF.

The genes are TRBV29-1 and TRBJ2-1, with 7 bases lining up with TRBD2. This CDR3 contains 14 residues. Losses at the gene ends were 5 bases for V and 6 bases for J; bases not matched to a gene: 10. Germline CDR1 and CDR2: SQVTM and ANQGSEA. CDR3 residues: CSVWGAGVSNEQFF. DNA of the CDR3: TGCAGCGTTTGGGGCGCGGGGGTTTCCAATGAGCAGTTCTTC.

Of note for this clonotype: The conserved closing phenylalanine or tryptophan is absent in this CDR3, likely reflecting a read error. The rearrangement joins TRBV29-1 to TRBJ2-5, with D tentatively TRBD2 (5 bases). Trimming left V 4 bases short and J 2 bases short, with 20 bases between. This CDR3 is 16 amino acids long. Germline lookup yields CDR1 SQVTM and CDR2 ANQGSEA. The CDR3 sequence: CSVVSGQEANQETQYY. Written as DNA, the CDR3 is TGCAGCGTTGTATCTGGGCAGGAGGCGAATCAAGAGACCCAGTACTAC.

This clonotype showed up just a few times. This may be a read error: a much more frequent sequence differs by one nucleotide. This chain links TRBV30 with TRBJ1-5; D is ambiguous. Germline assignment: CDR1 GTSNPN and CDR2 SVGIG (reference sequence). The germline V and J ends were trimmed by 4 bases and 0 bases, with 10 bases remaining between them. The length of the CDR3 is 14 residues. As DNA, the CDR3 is TGTGCCTGGAAGGGTACGGGTAGCAATCAGCCCCAGCATTTT. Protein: CAWKGTGSNQPQHF.

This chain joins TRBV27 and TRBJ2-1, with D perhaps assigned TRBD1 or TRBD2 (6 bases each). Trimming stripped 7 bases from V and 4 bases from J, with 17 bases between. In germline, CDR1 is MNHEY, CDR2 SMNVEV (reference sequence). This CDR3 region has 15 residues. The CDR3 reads CASTPGQGRYNEQFF. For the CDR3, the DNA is TGTGCCAGCACTCCGGGGCAGGGGAGGTACAATGAGCAGTTCTTC.